This T cell receptor beta chain was observed in a study of blood T cells in healthy people across ages. Study details: About one barcoded beta molecule per two T cells came from capture by template switching. The study's findings and limits: Per million T cells, TCR beta diversity dropped about linearly as age rose.

Concerning this clonotype itself: Its antigen is not identified.

For the second PCR, which ran for about 6 to 11 cycles, a sample-barcoded 5' primer and a J-beta primer mix were used. One entry per CDR3 protein results from TCRdb running MiXCR on the 5' RACE reads. This table has 1.8 million or so distinct CDR3 sequences, approximately 40% appearing once. Sequencing used blood. The TCR originated in a human donor in good health.

The CDR3 bases are TGTGCCAGCACCCAACTAGGGGGGTTCACAGATACGCAGTATTTT. It codes for CASTQLGGFTDTQYF. V gene TRBV28 combines with J gene TRBJ2-3; D possibly matches TRBD1 or TRBD2 (6 bases each). V was clipped by 7 bases and J by 2 bases, with 16 bases between them. Germline V gives CDR1 MDHEN, CDR2 SYDVKM. The CDR3 covers 15 residues.